The rows below give T cell receptor beta chains drawn from one sample of a study of CD8+CD57+ T cells in acquired aplastic anemia. TCRdb fed the reads into MiXCR, producing one record per CDR3 protein. This sample yields about 180,000 distinct CDR3 sequences, of which around 45% are seen a single time; approximately 2.9% belongs to the top ten. Sequencing input: sorted CD4+, CD8+, or CD8+CD57+ T cells (not recorded which) from PBMCs. The receptors come from a human donor in good health. Each CDR3 is given with its conserved first and last residue. The order of the fields is clone size, V gene, J gene, CDR3 protein. Clone size is shown for a subset of rows, as once, few, many or a class of expanded clone.

>many|TRBV19|TRBJ2-2
CASRSGGAITGELFF
>.|TRBV3-1|TRBJ1-1
CASSQGRNTGAFF
>many|TRBV7-2|TRBJ2-3
CASSLGTGTGGVDTQYF
>.|TRBV20-1|TRBJ2-7
CSARDPRAGTGEQYF
>many|TRBV11-2|TRBJ2-3
CASSTRTSTDTQYF
>.|TRBV5-1|TRBJ1-1
CASSWGGQGREAFF
>.|TRBV15|TRBJ2-2
CATSRDSGGTNGSVGELFF
>many|TRBV10-3|TRBJ2-4
CAISEPGQGRTKNIQYF
>few|TRBV18|TRBJ2-2
CASSPGTAGELFF
>many|TRBV19|TRBJ1-3
CASTAGTGLYSGNTIYF
>many|TRBV10-1|TRBJ2-3
CASSEGTGGSGRAGTDTQYF
>.|TRBV3-1|TRBJ2-1
CASSPGGTRDNEQFF
>.|TRBV2|TRBJ1-5
CASSLQGNLNQPQHF
>few|TRBV5-4|TRBJ2-1
CASSLKGLNYNEQFF
>.|TRBV11-2|TRBJ1-1
CASSSRQGATEAFF
>many|TRBV5-1|TRBJ1-4
CASSSDGQGEKLFF
>.|TRBV2|TRBJ2-3
CASSAGTSVADTQYF
>many|TRBV14|TRBJ2-1
CASRSQGLNEQFF
>few|TRBV6-2/TRBV6-3|TRBJ1-5
CASSSRVDQPQHF
>.|TRBV25-1|TRBJ2-3
CASSEPSTYSTDTQYF
>.|TRBV5-6|TRBJ2-7
CASSPITGGWSEQYF
>many|TRBV2|TRBJ2-1
CASSGSGRSYNEQFF
>.|TRBV5-1|TRBJ2-3
CASSTSSSDTQYF